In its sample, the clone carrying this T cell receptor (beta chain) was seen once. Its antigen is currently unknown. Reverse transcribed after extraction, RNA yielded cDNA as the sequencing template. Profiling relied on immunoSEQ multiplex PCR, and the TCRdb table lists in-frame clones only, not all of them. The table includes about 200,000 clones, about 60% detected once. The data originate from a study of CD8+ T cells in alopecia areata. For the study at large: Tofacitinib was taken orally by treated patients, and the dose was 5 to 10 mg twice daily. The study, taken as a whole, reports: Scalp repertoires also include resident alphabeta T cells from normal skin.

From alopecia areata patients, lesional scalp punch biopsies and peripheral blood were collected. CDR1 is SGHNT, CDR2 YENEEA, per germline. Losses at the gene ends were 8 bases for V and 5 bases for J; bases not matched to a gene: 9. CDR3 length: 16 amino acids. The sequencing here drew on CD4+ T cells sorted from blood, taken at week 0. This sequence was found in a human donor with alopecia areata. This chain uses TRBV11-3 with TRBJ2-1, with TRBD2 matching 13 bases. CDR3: CASGYQGTSGNNEQFF. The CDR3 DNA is TGTGCCAGCGGTTACCAAGGGACTAGCGGGAACAATGAGCAGTTCTTC.